These 2 T cell receptor beta chains came from one sample sequenced in a study of beta chain features in type 1 diabetes. These TCRs' antigens remain unknown. Overall study findings and caveats: Moderately but significantly shorter TCRB CDR3s were found in Type 1 diabetes patients in all four CD4+ subsets.

cDNA synthesis used the whole RNA isolate, giving expressed TCRB sequences. Using immunoSEQ multiplex PCR, the repertoire was profiled, and TCRdb retains in-frame clones only, with some absent. Among 640,000 or so clones listed, under 15% were seen once. The sample was naive CD4+ T cells from blood. These TCRs come from a man younger than 35 with type 1 diabetes.

V and J are TRBV7-2 and TRBJ1-1; D is ambiguous. The CDR3 runs to 14 residues. With 5 bases removed from V and 5 bases from J, the gap between germline ends came to 15 bases. In germline, CDR1 is SGHTA, CDR2 FQGNSA. CDR3 nucleotides: TGTGCCAGCAGCCCCCATAAGGGAACAACTGAAGCTTTCTTT. Translation: CASSPHKGTTEAFF.

The sample holds a few counts of this clone. This sequence joins TRBV28 and TRBJ1-2, with D possibly matching TRBD1 (6 bases). CDR1 and CDR2 (germline): MDHEN, SYDVKM. Trimming removed 7 bases from V and 7 bases from J, with 16 bases in between. This CDR3 is built from 13 residues. CDR3 sequence reads: CASNTHRAGGYTF. CDR3 DNA sequence: TGTGCCAGCAACACCCACAGGGCGGGTGGCTACACCTTC.